The source of this T cell receptor (beta chain) is a study of T cell repertoires in cytomegalovirus infection. In the study overall: Indications of both CMV infection and matching HLA type were provided by public TCR beta signatures.

Via MiXCR, TCRdb re-called the reads, giving one row per CDR3 protein. The repertoire includes roughly 500,000 distinct CDR3 sequences, 30% to 35% of them detected once, and roughly 15% sits in the top ten. The CDR3 is made up of 14 amino acids. V shed 6 bases and J shed 1 base, with 12 bases lying between them. From germline, CDR1 is SGHTA and CDR2 FQGTGA. A word on this clonotype: Its antigen is currently unknown.

This material consisted of cultured PBMCs, taken from culture after CMV antigen stimulation. The chain links TRBV7-3 to TRBJ2-5; D is undetermined. The TCR sequence derives from a human donor in good health (CMV status not recorded). Some clones in this sample may be carry-over from other donors' samples. In DNA, the CDR3 is TGTGCCAGCAGAAGCAGACAAGCCCAAGAGACCCAGTACTTC. This translates into CASRSRQAQETQYF.